Following are 27 T cell receptor beta chains from one sample sequenced in a study of T-cell reconstitution after alpha-beta-depleted transplantation in children. A library of TCRbeta sequences, prepared with unique molecular identifiers, was generated. One entry per CDR3 protein results from TCRdb running MiXCR on the PCR reads. The sample lists 300,000 to 350,000 distinct CDR3 sequences; under 20% were seen once. The sequenced sample was PBMCs, mostly from graft donor cells, obtained 360 days after TCRalphabeta/CD19-depleted stem cell transplant. These receptors originate from a male patient aged 2 to 9 who had a stem cell transplant for acute lymphoblastic leukemia, so the T cells may come from the graft donor.

The chain couples TRBV7-6 to TRBJ2-3; 7 positions agree with TRBD2. This CDR3 comprises 15 residues. Germline assignment: CDR1 SGHVS and CDR2 FNYEAQ. Trimming cost V 6 bases and J 1 base; bases outside gene matches: 7. The CDR3 loop reads CASSLREWGTDTQYF. The DNA for the CDR3 is TGTGCCAGCAGTCTGCGGGAGTGGGGCACAGATACGCAGTATTTT.

The V call is TRBV12-3 or TRBV12-4, the J call TRBJ2-5; D is unclear. With 2 bases removed from V and 3 bases from J, the gap between germline ends came to 7 bases. This CDR3 contains 13 residues. CDR3 DNA: TGTGCCAGCAGTTTAAACTGGAAAGAGACCCAGTACTTC. The encoded protein is CASSLNWKETQYF.

In this sample, this clonotype turned up a few times. V and J are TRBV7-9 and TRBJ2-3, with a possible D match to TRBD2 (5 bases). The germline V gene encodes CDR1 SEHNR and CDR2 FQNEAQ (reference sequence). The CDR3 length is 15 residues. Trimming removed 8 bases at V and 5 bases at J, with 20 bases between. CDR3 in DNA: TGTGCCAGCCTTCCGGGGTTCCTCGCCAGAGATACGCAGTATTTT. Its translation is CASLPGFLARDTQYF.

The chain uses TRBV9 and TRBJ1-5; D uncertain. The V and J ends lost 1 base and 7 bases respectively, with 9 bases between them. From germline, CDR1 is SGDLS and CDR2 YYNGEE. CDR3 length: 13 amino acids. This chain's CDR3 is CASSVNPGQPQHF. Written as DNA, the CDR3 is TGTGCCAGCAGCGTAAACCCGGGACAGCCCCAGCATTTT.

This clonotype was detected a few times. The chain has TRBV27 and TRBJ1-5; D is uncertain. CDR1 is MNHEY and CDR2 is SMNVEV in the germline V gene (reference sequence). The CDR3 has 14 amino acids. V lost 3 bases to trimming and J lost 2 bases, with 8 bases between them. The DNA for the CDR3 is TGTGCCAGCAGTTTGTATTCAGGCAATCAGCCCCAGCATTTT. Residues: CASSLYSGNQPQHF.

J is TRBJ2-1 and V is TRBV5-6; 7 nucleotides agree with TRBD2. Germline assignment: CDR1 SGHDT and CDR2 YYEEEE. After removal of 7 bases from V and 1 base from J, the junction contained 2 bases not matched to a gene. The CDR3 spans 13 residues. In nucleotides, the CDR3 is TGTGCCAGCGGACTAGGGTCCTACAATGAGCAGTTCTTC. This gives the protein CASGLGSYNEQFF.

This clonotype was observed a few times. The rearrangement uses TRBV20-1 and TRBJ1-6; 7 positions agree with TRBD1. Germline lookup yields CDR1 DFQATT and CDR2 SNEGSKA (reference sequence). The ends lost 3 bases at V and 4 bases at J; junction bases unmatched: 6. CDR3 length: 15 amino acids. This chain's CDR3 is CSARSTGIYNSPLHF. CDR3 nucleotides: TGCAGTGCTAGGTCGACAGGGATTTATAATTCACCCCTCCACTTT.

This clonotype was counted ten times or more. The V and J genes are TRBV29-1 and TRBJ2-5; either TRBD1 or TRBD2 may supply D (6 bases each). CDR1 and CDR2 from the germline V gene are SQVTM and ANQGSEA. Trimming stripped 1 base from V and 1 base from J, with 13 bases between. CDR3 length: 15 amino acids. The CDR3 nucleotides are TGCAGCGTTGAAGGTGGGGGGCGTCCCCAAGAGACCCAGTACTTC. Translating gives CSVEGGGRPQETQYF.

The gene calls are TRBV10-3 and TRBJ2-1; TRBD2 matches at 7 bases. V lost 4 bases, J lost 6 bases, and 9 bases stayed unmatched. The CDR3 extends over 15 amino acids. Per the germline V gene, CDR1 is ENHRY and CDR2 is SYGVKD. The CDR3 DNA reads TGTGCCATCAGTGGCGATAGCGGGTTGGCCAATGAGCAGTTCTTC. This codes for CAISGDSGLANEQFF.

The chain combines TRBV6-2 or TRBV6-3 with TRBJ2-5; tentatively, D is TRBD2 (6 bases). The CDR3 covers 15 residues. Germline V lookup: CDR1 MNHEY, CDR2 SVGEGT. V was shortened by 4 bases and J by 2 bases, with 14 bases between the two germline ends. The CDR3 loop is CASSSLGRQQETQYF. The CDR3 DNA is TGTGCCAGCAGTTCCCTCGGGAGACAACAAGAGACCCAGTACTTC.

The V gene is TRBV19, the J gene TRBJ2-3; weak D call: TRBD1 (5 bases). V was clipped by 6 bases and J by 3 bases, with 19 bases between them. This CDR3 contains 16 residues. Germline values: CDR1 LNHDA, CDR2 SQIVND (reference sequence). The DNA of the CDR3 is TGTGCCAGTAGCCTCCGGTGGGGCATCGGTACAGATACGCAGTATTTT. Its translation is CASSLRWGIGTDTQYF. The entire variable domain, with the rest obtained from reference TRBV19 and TRBJ2-3, is as follows: DGGITQSPKYLFRKEGQNVTLSCEQNLNHDAMYWYRQDPGQGLRLIYYSQIVNDFQKGDIAEGYSVSREKKESFPLTVTSAQKNPTAFYLCASSLRWGIGTDTQYFGPGTRLTVL.

This clonotype showed up just a few times. This rearrangement joins TRBV9 to TRBJ2-3; TRBD2 agrees at 9 bases. Germline V lookup: CDR1 SGDLS, CDR2 YYNGEE. With V trimmed by 1 base and J by 4 bases, 7 bases remained unmatched. The CDR3 spans 16 residues. CDR3 in amino acids: CASSVSLAGIADTQYF. The CDR3, as DNA: TGTGCCAGCAGCGTATCGCTAGCGGGAATCGCAGATACGCAGTATTTT.

The CDR3 nucleotides are TGTGCCAGCAGCCAGACTGGGTCCTACGAGCAGTACTTC. It is translated as CASSQTGSYEQYF. This chain connects TRBV27 to TRBJ2-7; D gene uncertain. Germline CDR1 is MNHEY and CDR2 is SMNVEV (reference sequence). Deletions cut 6 bases from V and 1 base from J, with 10 bases between. This CDR3 region has 13 residues.

This chain links TRBV27 with TRBJ2-1; D tentatively reads TRBD1 or TRBD2 (5 bases each). CDR3 length: 15 residues. Germline V gene sequence: CDR1 MNHEY, CDR2 SMNVEV (reference sequence). The V end lost 6 bases, the J end lost 4 bases, and 16 bases lay between the germline ends. The CDR3 sequence is CASSPGTRMYNEQFF. The CDR3 nucleotides are TGTGCCAGCAGCCCCGGGACCCGGATGTACAATGAGCAGTTCTTC.

At least ten counts were recorded for this clonotype. The chain carries TRBV12-3 or TRBV12-4 and TRBJ2-1; D gene ambiguous. This CDR3 has 12 amino acids. Trimming shortened V by 0 bases and J by 6 bases, and 3 bases separated the two germline ends. CDR3 DNA: TGTGCCAGCAGTTTAGCCGCCAATGAGCAGTTCTTC. Its protein product is CASSLAANEQFF.

This sequence joins TRBV5-1 and TRBJ2-1; 8 bases match TRBD1. This CDR3 spans 15 amino acids. V lost 9 bases, J lost 4 bases, and 12 bases stayed unmatched. In germline, CDR1 is SGHRS, CDR2 YFSETQ. CDR3 sequence (DNA): TGCGCCACCTCTGAGACAGGGGCCGATTACAATGAGCAGTTCTTC. Translating it yields CATSETGADYNEQFF.

This clonotype was counted only a few times. The chain has TRBV4-1 and TRBJ2-7; D unclear. Deletions cut 0 bases from V and 4 bases from J, with 13 bases between. Per germline, CDR1 MGHRA and CDR2 YSYEKL. The CDR3 covers 15 residues. The CDR3 DNA sequence: TGCGCCAGCAGCCAAGAAGTTCTGTCAGGTTACGAGCAGTACTTC. It is translated as CASSQEVLSGYEQYF.

This clonotype occurred a few times. The V and J genes are TRBV6-2 or TRBV6-3 and TRBJ2-2; the D gene could be TRBD1 or TRBD2 (5 bases each). The V end was cut by 4 bases, the J end by 0 bases, with 9 bases between. CDR1 and CDR2 (germline): MNHEY, SVGEGT. This CDR3 region has 15 residues. The CDR3: CASSWDGTNTGELFF. CDR3 sequence (DNA): TGTGCCAGCAGTTGGGACGGAACGAACACCGGGGAGCTGTTTTTT.

The chain has TRBV18 and TRBJ2-2; weak D call: TRBD1 (6 bases). The CDR3 consists of 16 residues. V was shortened by 3 bases and J by 6 bases, with 17 bases between the two germline ends. Germline assignment: CDR1 KGHSH and CDR2 LQKENI. The CDR3 sequence: CASSPRIPKGAGELFF. Written as DNA, the CDR3 is TGTGCCAGCTCACCGAGGATCCCGAAGGGGGCCGGGGAGCTGTTTTTT.

This chain uses TRBV10-3 with TRBJ1-1, with 11 bases lining up with TRBD1. V dropped 4 bases and J dropped 2; count of bases not matched to a gene: 3. This CDR3 has 15 amino acids. Germline V gene data show CDR1 as ENHRY and CDR2 as SYGVKD. Written as DNA, the CDR3 is TGTGCCATCAGTGGGACAGGGGGCTCAAACACTGAAGCTTTCTTT. Translation gives CAISGTGGSNTEAFF.

This clonotype was seen only a few times. The chain carries TRBV5-6 and TRBJ2-4, with D perhaps matching TRBD2 (7 bases). The CDR3 runs 14 residues. Germline V lookup: CDR1 SGHDT, CDR2 YYEEEE. Trimming removed 0 bases from V and 5 bases from J, with 9 bases in between. The CDR3 is CASSLGGGQNIQYF. CDR3 coding DNA: TGTGCCAGCAGCTTGGGGGGGGGCCAAAACATTCAGTACTTC.

In its sample, this clonotype was seen many times. The chain has TRBV15 and TRBJ2-3, with 11 bases aligning to TRBD2. Germline V gives CDR1 LNHNV, CDR2 YYDKDF (reference sequence). This CDR3 contains 16 residues. V trimming: 6 bases; J trimming: 2 bases; junction bases outside the gene matches: 7. The chain's CDR3 is CATRAGTSGNTDTQYF. The CDR3 region has the DNA TGTGCCACCAGGGCCGGGACTAGCGGTAACACAGATACGCAGTATTTT.

J is TRBJ2-7 and V is TRBV5-6, with 8 bases identical to TRBD2. The ends lost 0 bases at V and 13 bases at J; junction bases unmatched: 9. CDR3 length: 13 residues. The V gene's germline CDR1 is SGHDT and CDR2 YYEEEE. CDR3 sequence reads: CASSLGRTSSSYF. CDR3 DNA sequence: TGTGCCAGCAGCTTGGGACGGACTAGCAGCAGCTACTTC. The variable domain in full, completed from reference TRBV5-6 and TRBJ2-7, reads DAGVTQSPTHLIKTRGQQVTLRCSPKSGHDTVSWYQQALGQGPQFIFQYYEEEERQRGNFPDRFSGHQFPNYSSELNVNALLLGDSALYLCASSLGRTSSSYFGPGTRLTVT.

This clonotype has more than one count but fewer than ten. V gene TRBV28 combines with J gene TRBJ2-7; 10 bases fit TRBD2. V lost 5 bases and J lost 1; bases outside the gene matches: 17. This CDR3 comprises 19 residues. Looked up from germline, CDR1 is MDHEN and CDR2 is SYDVKM. In DNA form, the CDR3 reads TGTGCCAGCAGTCCCGTTTTTCAAGGACTAGCGGTACTATCCTACGAGCAGTACTTC. It codes for CASSPVFQGLAVLSYEQYF.

Many counts were recorded for this clonotype. V usage is TRBV29-1 and J usage is TRBJ2-1; no reliable D call. Germline CDR1 is SQVTM and CDR2 is ANQGSEA. Trimming shortened V by 2 bases and J by 7 bases, and 15 bases separated the two germline ends. This CDR3 region has 14 residues. The CDR3 spells CSVEFGWQLNEQFF. The CDR3 DNA follows: TGCAGCGTTGAATTTGGATGGCAATTAAATGAGCAGTTCTTC.

This clonotype was counted between two and nine times. The chain joins TRBV5-5 to TRBJ2-7; D unresolved. V was clipped by 1 base and J by 3 bases, with 8 bases between them. The CDR3 is 13 residues long. Per the germline V gene, CDR1 is SGHKS and CDR2 is YYEKEE (reference sequence). This CDR3 is CASSLSPLYEQYF. The CDR3, as DNA: TGTGCCAGCAGCTTGAGTCCGCTCTACGAGCAGTACTTC.

This clonotype was seen a few times. The CDR3 sequence: CASSKSDFLNTEAFF. CDR3 nucleotides: TGTGCCAGCAGCAAATCGGACTTCTTGAACACTGAAGCTTTCTTT. The chain is built from TRBV7-2 and TRBJ1-1; D remains ambiguous. CDR1 is SGHTA, CDR2 FQGNSA, per germline. The CDR3 extends over 15 amino acids. Trimming took off 5 bases at V and 0 bases at J, with 13 bases between the two ends.